Presented here are 11 T cell receptor beta chains from one specimen sequenced in a study of cytomegalovirus exposure and HLA in healthy donors. Researchers ran the PCR with 60 Vbeta and 13 Jbeta primers. Assay used: immunoSEQ multiplex PCR; TCRdb lists only in-frame clones, some missing. The repertoire holds just under 95,000 clones, with around 74% as singletons. The material sequenced was PBMCs. The receptor source for this set is a man aged 50 to 60 in good health and CMV-seropositive.

This chain connects TRBV6-5 to TRBJ1-5; the match to TRBD1 covers 7 bases. CDR1 is MNHEY and CDR2 is SVGAGI in the germline V gene. The CDR3 runs to 15 residues. V dropped 5 bases and J dropped 1; count of bases not matched to a gene: 5. The CDR3 nucleotides are TGTGCCAGCAGTATCTCCAGGGGGAGCAATCAGCCCCAGCATTTT. Encoded protein: CASSISRGSNQPQHF.

In DNA, the CDR3 is TGCGCCAGCAGCCCACTAGGTAGCAAAGAGACCCAGTACTTC. Translated: CASSPLGSKETQYF. V and J are TRBV4-3 and TRBJ2-5, with a tentative D call TRBD2 (5 bases). The CDR3 length is 14 residues. Trimming removed 4 bases at V and 3 bases at J, with 12 bases between. Germline V gives CDR1 LGHNA, CDR2 YSLEER.

The gene calls are TRBV9 and TRBJ1-1; D gene unclear. Trimming removed 4 bases at V and 4 bases at J, with 20 bases between. CDR3 length equals 16 residues. Germline V gene data show CDR1 as SGDLS and CDR2 as YYNGEE. CDR3 coding DNA: TGTGCCAGCAGCCCGACTCTTGGGAGATGGGGCACTGAAGCTTTCTTT. Amino acids: CASSPTLGRWGTEAFF.

The sample holds one count of this clone. The chain links TRBV28 to TRBJ2-3, with a possible D match to TRBD2 (5 bases). Germline values: CDR1 MDHEN, CDR2 SYDVKM. V was cut by 3 bases and J by 1 base, with 11 bases left in between. The CDR3 totals 15 residues. The DNA of the CDR3 is TGTGCCAGCAGTTTGGGCGGACTCCGCACAGATACGCAGTATTTT. Amino acid sequence: CASSLGGLRTDTQYF.

The V and J genes are TRBV6-6 and TRBJ2-2; D perhaps matches TRBD1 (6 bases). Germline V gene lookup returns CDR1 MNHNY and CDR2 SVGAGI (reference sequence). V was clipped by 2 bases and J by 5 bases, with 12 bases between them. The CDR3 spans 15 residues. CDR3 region: CASSYGQTGTGELFF. CDR3 in DNA: TGTGCCAGCAGTTACGGACAGACGGGAACCGGGGAGCTGTTTTTT.

This sequence joins TRBV7-2 and TRBJ1-4, with a possible D match to TRBD1 (5 bases). The CDR3 runs to 14 residues. Trimming removed 3 bases from V and 7 bases from J, with 12 bases in between. The germline V gene has CDR1 SGHTA and CDR2 FQGNSA. As DNA, the CDR3 is TGTGCCAGCAGCTTGGCGGGGGAGAGTGAAAAACTGTTTTTT. Translated: CASSLAGESEKLFF.

This chain joins TRBV5-4 and TRBJ1-4, with D possibly being TRBD1 (6 bases). V gave up 4 bases and J gave up 1 base, with 14 bases separating them. The length of the CDR3 is 16 residues. Germline CDR1 is SGHNT and CDR2 is YYREEE (reference sequence). The CDR3 DNA sequence: TGTGCCAGCAGCAAAACAGGGTTTGGAACTAATGAAAAACTGTTTTTT. Amino acids: CASSKTGFGTNEKLFF.

This clone has only a few counts. The J gene is TRBJ1-1, the V gene TRBV30; 8 nucleotides match TRBD1. The CDR3 runs to 14 residues. The V and J ends lost 3 bases and 0 bases, in that order; junction bases with no gene match: 3. Germline V lookup: CDR1 GTSNPN, CDR2 SVGIG (reference sequence). This chain's CDR3 is CAWRGQALNTEAFF. The CDR3 region has the DNA TGTGCCTGGAGGGGACAGGCTTTGAACACTGAAGCTTTCTTT.

The chain employs TRBV27 and TRBJ1-2, with D maybe TRBD1 (6 bases). V was shortened by 2 bases and J by 5 bases, with 9 bases between the two germline ends. CDR3 length: 13 amino acids. Germline CDR1 MNHEY, CDR2 SMNVEV (reference sequence). CDR3 sequence: CASSLGGAYGYTF. The DNA of the CDR3 is TGTGCCAGCAGTTTAGGGGGGGCGTATGGCTACACCTTC.

The V call is TRBV6-5, the J call TRBJ1-3; 7 bases fit TRBD1. Germline CDR1 is MNHEY and CDR2 is SVGAGI. The CDR3 totals 14 residues. The V segment lost 6 bases and the J segment 4 bases; nucleotides outside the gene matches: 6. CDR3: CASRGQAEGNTIYF. DNA for the CDR3: TGTGCCAGCAGAGGACAGGCGGAGGGAAACACCATATATTTT.

The chain carries TRBV28 and TRBJ2-7; 7 bases map to TRBD2. The CDR3 spans 14 residues. V shed 3 bases and J 3 bases; nucleotides not matched to a gene: 5. Germline values: CDR1 MDHEN, CDR2 SYDVKM. The CDR3 nucleotides read TGTGCCAGCAGTTTGGGGGGGAGGAACTACGAGCAGTACTTC. This translates into CASSLGGRNYEQYF.